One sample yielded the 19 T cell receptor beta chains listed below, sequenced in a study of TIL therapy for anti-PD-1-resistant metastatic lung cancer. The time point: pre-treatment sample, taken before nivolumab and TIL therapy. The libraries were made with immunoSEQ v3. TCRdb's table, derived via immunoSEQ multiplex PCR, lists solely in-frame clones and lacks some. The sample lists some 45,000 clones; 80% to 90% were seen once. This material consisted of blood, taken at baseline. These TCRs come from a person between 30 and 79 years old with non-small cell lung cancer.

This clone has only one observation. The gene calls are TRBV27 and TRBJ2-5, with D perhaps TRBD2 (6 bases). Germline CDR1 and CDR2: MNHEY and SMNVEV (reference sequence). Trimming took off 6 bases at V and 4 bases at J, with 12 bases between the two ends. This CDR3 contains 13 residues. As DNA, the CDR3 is TGTGCCAGCAGGAACGGGGGTACAGAGACCCAGTACTTC. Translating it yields CASRNGGTETQYF.

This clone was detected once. CDR3 bases: TGCGCCAGCAGTGAGTCGAGCGGTGGCACACTTAGCACAGATACGCAGTATTTT. As protein: CASSESSGGTLSTDTQYF. V gene TRBV10-2 combines with J gene TRBJ2-3; TRBD2 might be the D (5 bases). Germline-derived CDR1 and CDR2 are WSHSY and SAAADI. The CDR3 runs to 18 residues. V dropped 0 bases and J dropped 0 bases, with 16 bases sitting between them.

CDR3 amino acids: CASSLTSPYEQYF. The CDR3 region has the DNA TGCGCCAGCAGCCTGACTAGTCCCTACGAGCAGTACTTC. The chain joins TRBV5-1 to TRBJ2-7; perhaps TRBD2 as D (6 bases). The CDR3 is 13 amino acids. The germline gives CDR1 SGHRS, CDR2 YFSETQ. Between the trimmed V and J ends, which lost 4 bases and 2 bases, there was a span of 10 bases.

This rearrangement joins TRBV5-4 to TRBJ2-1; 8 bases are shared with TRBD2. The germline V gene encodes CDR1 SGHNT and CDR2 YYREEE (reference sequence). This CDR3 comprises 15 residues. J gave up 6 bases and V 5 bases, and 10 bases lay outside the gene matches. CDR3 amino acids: CASSPGGISGNEQFF. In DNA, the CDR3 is TGTGCCAGCAGTCCGGGGGGGATATCGGGCAATGAGCAGTTCTTC.

In DNA, the CDR3 is TGTGCCAGCAGCTTAGCGAGACTAGCGGGGGGGCTTGGTTGGGAGACCCAGTACTTC. This gives the protein CASSLARLAGGLGWETQYF. The chain links TRBV7-2 to TRBJ2-5, with 14 bases that match TRBD2. V trimming: 0 bases; J trimming: 5 bases; junction bases outside the gene matches: 11. The CDR3 length is 19 residues. Germline V CDR1 and CDR2: SGHTA, FQGNSA.

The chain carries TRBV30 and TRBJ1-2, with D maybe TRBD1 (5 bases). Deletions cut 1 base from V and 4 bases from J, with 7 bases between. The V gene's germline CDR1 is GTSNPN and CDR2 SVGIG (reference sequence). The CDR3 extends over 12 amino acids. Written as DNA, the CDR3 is TGTGCCTGGAGTGCCGGGGCCTATGGCTACACCTTC. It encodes CAWSAGAYGYTF.

The CDR3 sequence: CASSQSGTGPHEQYF. CDR3 DNA sequence: TGTGCCAGCAGCCAATCCGGGACAGGGCCCCACGAGCAGTACTTC. This chain links TRBV3-1 (or the pseudogene TRBV3-2) with TRBJ2-7, with 9 bases fitting TRBD1. Per the germline V gene, CDR1 is LGHDT and CDR2 is YNNKEL (reference sequence). The CDR3 has 15 residues. The junction had 7 bases not matched to a gene; V was cut back by 2 bases and J by 5 bases.

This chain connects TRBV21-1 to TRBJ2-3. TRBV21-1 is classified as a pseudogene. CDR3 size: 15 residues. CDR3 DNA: TGTGCCAGCAGCGCTACCTCCCCAGGCACAGATACGCAGTATTTT. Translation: CASSATSPGTDTQYF.

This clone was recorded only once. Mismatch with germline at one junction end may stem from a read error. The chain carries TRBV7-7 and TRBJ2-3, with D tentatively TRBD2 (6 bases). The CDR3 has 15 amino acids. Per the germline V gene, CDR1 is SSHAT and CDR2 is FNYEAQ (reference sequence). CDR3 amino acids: CASSLGGVGTDTQYF. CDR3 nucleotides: TGTGCTAGCAGCTTAGGAGGGGTCGGCACAGATACGCAGTATTTT. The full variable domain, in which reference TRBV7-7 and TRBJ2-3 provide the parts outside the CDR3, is GAGVSQSPRYKVTKRGQDVTLRCDPISSHATLYWYQQALGQGPEFLTYFNYEAQPDKSGLPSDRFSAERPEGSISTLTIQRTEQRDSAMYRCASSLGGVGTDTQYFGPGTRLTVL.

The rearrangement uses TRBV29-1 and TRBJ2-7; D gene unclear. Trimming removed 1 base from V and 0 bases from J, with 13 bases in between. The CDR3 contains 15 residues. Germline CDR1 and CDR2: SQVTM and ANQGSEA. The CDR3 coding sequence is TGCAGCGTTGAAGGGGGTGGCTTTAGCTCCTACGAGCAGTACTTC. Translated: CSVEGGGFSSYEQYF.

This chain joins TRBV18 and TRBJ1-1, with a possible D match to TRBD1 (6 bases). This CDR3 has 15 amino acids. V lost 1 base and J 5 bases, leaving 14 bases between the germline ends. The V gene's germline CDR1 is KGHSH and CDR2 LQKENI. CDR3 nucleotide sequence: TGTGCCAGCTCACCACAGCCGGGGGCGAGGACTGAAGCTTTCTTT. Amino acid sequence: CASSPQPGARTEAFF.

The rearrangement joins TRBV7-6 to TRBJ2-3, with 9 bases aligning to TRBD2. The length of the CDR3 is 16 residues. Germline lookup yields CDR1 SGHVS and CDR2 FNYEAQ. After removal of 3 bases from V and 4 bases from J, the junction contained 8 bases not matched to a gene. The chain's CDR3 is CASSLRRGGPADTQYF. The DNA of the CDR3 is TGTGCCAGCAGCTTGAGGCGGGGGGGCCCGGCAGATACGCAGTATTTT.

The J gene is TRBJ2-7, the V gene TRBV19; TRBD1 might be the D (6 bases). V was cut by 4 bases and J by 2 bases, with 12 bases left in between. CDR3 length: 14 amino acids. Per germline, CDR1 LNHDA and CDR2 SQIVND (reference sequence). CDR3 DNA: TGTGCCAGTAGTACTCAGACAGGAACCTACGAGCAGTACTTC. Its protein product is CASSTQTGTYEQYF. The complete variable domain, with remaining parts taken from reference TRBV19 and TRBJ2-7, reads DGGITQSPKYLFRKEGQNVTLSCEQNLNHDAMYWYRQDPGQGLRLIYYSQIVNDFQKGDIAEGYSVSREKKESFPLTVTSAQKNPTAFYLCASSTQTGTYEQYFGPGTRLTVT.

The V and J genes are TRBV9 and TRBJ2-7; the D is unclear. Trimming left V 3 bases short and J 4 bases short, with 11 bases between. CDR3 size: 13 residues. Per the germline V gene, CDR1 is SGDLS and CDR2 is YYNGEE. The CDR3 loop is CASSAEWGYEQYF. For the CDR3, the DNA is TGTGCCAGCAGCGCCGAATGGGGTTACGAGCAGTACTTC.

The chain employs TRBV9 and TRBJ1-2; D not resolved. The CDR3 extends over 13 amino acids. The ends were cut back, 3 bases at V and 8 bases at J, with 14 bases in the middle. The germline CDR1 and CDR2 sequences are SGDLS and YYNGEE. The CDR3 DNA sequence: TGTGCCAGCAGCGCCCCTCTGCTTGGAGGCTACACCTTC. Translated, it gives CASSAPLLGGYTF. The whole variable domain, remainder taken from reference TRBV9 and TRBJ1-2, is DSGVTQTPKHLITATGQRVTLRCSPRSGDLSVYWYQQSLDQGLQFLIQYYNGEERAKGNILERFSAQQFPDLHSELNLSSLELGDSALYFCASSAPLLGGYTFGSGTRLTVV.

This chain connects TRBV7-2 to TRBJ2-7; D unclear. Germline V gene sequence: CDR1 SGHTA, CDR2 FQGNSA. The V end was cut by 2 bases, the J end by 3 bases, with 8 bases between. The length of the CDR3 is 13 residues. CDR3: CASSLQYSYEQYF. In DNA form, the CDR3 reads TGTGCCAGCAGCTTACAATACAGCTACGAGCAGTACTTC.

In DNA, the CDR3 is TGTGCCAGCAGCTTGATACGGGGTCCGTCAGCAGATACGCAGTATTTT. Encoded protein: CASSLIRGPSADTQYF. This rearrangement joins TRBV7-8 to TRBJ2-3; a possible D gene is TRBD2 (5 bases). Trimming cost V 3 bases and J 4 bases, with 17 bases left between them. The CDR3 sequence is 16 residues long. The germline V gene has CDR1 SGHVS and CDR2 FQNEAQ.

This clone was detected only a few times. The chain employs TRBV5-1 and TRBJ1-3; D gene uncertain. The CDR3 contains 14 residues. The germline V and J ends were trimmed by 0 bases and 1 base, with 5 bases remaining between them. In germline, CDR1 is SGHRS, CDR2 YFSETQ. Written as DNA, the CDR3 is TGCGCCAGCAGCTTGGTAGGGTCTGGAAACACCATATATTTT. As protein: CASSLVGSGNTIYF.

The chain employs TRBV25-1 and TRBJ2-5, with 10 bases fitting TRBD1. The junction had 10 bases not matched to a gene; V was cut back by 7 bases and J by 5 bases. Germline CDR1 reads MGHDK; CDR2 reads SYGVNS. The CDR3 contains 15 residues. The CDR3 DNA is TGTGCCAGCACTCCAGGACAGGGGGTAATGGAGACCCAGTACTTC. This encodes CASTPGQGVMETQYF.